Listed below are T cell receptor beta chains from one sample, sequenced in a study of shared clonotypes between healthy human individuals. TCRdb's copy holds only in-frame clones and misses some; the assay was immunoSEQ multiplex PCR. The data show some 470,000 clones, less than 80% seen once. The sequenced sample was PBMCs. These receptor sequences come from a woman in her 40s in good health. Some clones in this sample may be carry-over from other donors' samples. Each CDR3 is given with its conserved first and last residue. The D gene is left open where the match is weak. The size field is filled for only some rows; it gives once, few, many or a size class.

j_call,v_call,d_call,clone_size,cdr3_nt,cdr3_aa
TRBJ2-4,TRBV21-1,NA,few,TGTGCCAGCAGCAAAGGTAGTCGCGAGCCGGGCATTCAGTACTTC,CASSKGSREPGIQYF
TRBJ2-5,TRBV18,TRBD2,NA,TGTGCCAGCTCCCCGACTAGCGCGCAAGAGACCCAGTACTTC,CASSPTSAQETQYF
TRBJ1-4,TRBV18,TRBD1,once,TGTGCCAGCTCACCGCCCGGGACAGGGGCTGAAAAACTGTTTTTT,CASSPPGTGAEKLFF
TRBJ2-1,TRBV5-4,TRBD1,many,TGTGCCAGCAGCTCTGGACAGGGGGCTTTCAATGAGCAGTTCTTC,CASSSGQGAFNEQFF
TRBJ2-1,TRBV5-1,TRBD2,NA,TGCGCCAGCAGCCCCACTAGCGGAAGCTCCTACAATGAGCAGTTCTTC,CASSPTSGSSYNEQFF
TRBJ2-7,TRBV19,TRBD2,NA,TGTGCCAGTAGTATTGGGGCCGGGACTAGCGGAACCTACGAGCAGTACTTC,CASSIGAGTSGTYEQYF
TRBJ2-7,TRBV19,TRBD1,NA,TGTGCCAGTAGTTTAGGGACAGGGCTCTACGAGCAGTACTTC,CASSLGTGLYEQYF
TRBJ1-4,TRBV5-1,NA,NA,TGCGCCAGCAGCGAATGGACAGATGAAAAACTGTTTTTT,CASSEWTDEKLFF
TRBJ2-1,TRBV6-1,NA,NA,TGTGCCAGCAGCTCCGGGACATACTACAATGAGCAGTTCTTC,CASSSGTYYNEQFF
TRBJ2-1,TRBV9,NA,NA,TGTGCCAGCAGCGTAGGGGACTTACACAATGAGCAGTTCTTC,CASSVGDLHNEQFF
TRBJ1-1,TRBV5-1,TRBD1,NA,TGCGCCAGCAGCAGCCCAGGGGGCCGGGTAGGAAACACTGAAGCTTTCTTT,CASSSPGGRVGNTEAFF
TRBJ2-7,TRBV10-2,TRBD2,few,TGCGCCAGCAGTGAGAGCGGGAGAGGGACCTACGAGCAGTACTTC,CASSESGRGTYEQYF
TRBJ2-1,TRBV2,TRBD2,NA,TGTGCCAGCAGTGCCTTTTCTAGCGGGAGTCTTCTTAGTGAGCAGTTCTTC,CASSAFSSGSLLSEQFF
TRBJ2-7,TRBV7-9,NA,NA,TGTGCCAGCAGCTTAGGAACAGGGCATGAGGAGCAGTACTTC,CASSLGTGHEEQYF
TRBJ2-1,TRBV7-2,NA,few,TGTGCCAGCAGCTTAAGAGGTATGTCTTTCTCCTACAATGAGCAGTTCTTC,CASSLRGMSFSYNEQFF
TRBJ2-2,TRBV7-3,NA,NA,TGTGCCAGCAGCTTATTGGGGGCGAACACCGGGGAGCTGTTTTTT,CASSLLGANTGELFF
TRBJ2-7,TRBV28,TRBD1,NA,TGTGCCAGCAGGGGACAGGGTTCCTACGAGCAGTACTTC,CASRGQGSYEQYF
TRBJ2-1,TRBV5-1,TRBD2,many,TGCGCCAGCAGCTTGGACCCCCCCGGAGGGAGGGCCAGGTCCAATGAGCAGTTCTTC,CASSLDPPGGRARSNEQFF
TRBJ1-5,TRBV28,NA,NA,TGTGCCAGCAGTTTGACGACAGCAAATCAGCCCCAGCATTTT,CASSLTTANQPQHF
TRBJ2-7,TRBV28,TRBD2,NA,TGTGCCAGCAGTACACCGACTAGCGGGAGCCTCTACGAGCAGTACTTC,CASSTPTSGSLYEQYF
TRBJ1-4,TRBV2,NA,NA,TGTGCCAGCAGTGCAGTGAGCGGGAGGGCTAATGAAAAACTGTTTTTT,CASSAVSGRANEKLFF
TRBJ2-4,TRBV7-9,NA,NA,TGTGCCAGCAGCTTAGGGTATGCGGGAGTAACAGGGATTCAGTACTTC,CASSLGYAGVTGIQYF
TRBJ2-5,TRBV5-1,NA,NA,TGCGCCAGCAGCAGAAGGGACGGAGATGCCCAGTACTTC,CASSRRDGDAQYF
TRBJ2-1,TRBV4-1,TRBD2,few,TGCGCCAGCGGGACTAGCCTCCTGAGCTCCTACAATGAGCAGTTCTTC,CASGTSLLSSYNEQFF
TRBJ1-1,TRBV5-5,TRBD1,NA,TGTGCCAGCAGACTCCAGGGGGACACTGAAGCTTTCTTT,CASRLQGDTEAFF
TRBJ1-2,TRBV10-2,NA,NA,TGCGCCAGCAGTCAACAGGGACACTATGGCTACACCTTC,CASSQQGHYGYTF
TRBJ2-7,TRBV6-1,NA,NA,TGTGCCAGCAGCGCCCAACCAGAAGGACCCTACGAGCAGTACTTC,CASSAQPEGPYEQYF
TRBJ2-1,TRBV28,TRBD2,few,TGTGCCAGCAGTACCGGGACTAGCGGGTACAATGAGCAGTTCTTC,CASSTGTSGYNEQFF
TRBJ1-1,TRBV28,NA,NA,TGTGCCAGCAGTTTGGGGCAGAGGTCTTCGGCTTTCTTT,CASSLGQRSSAFF
TRBJ2-3,TRBV4-2,TRBD2,NA,TGTGCCAGCAGCCAAGCTAGCGGTCGCGGCACAGATACGCAGTATTTT,CASSQASGRGTDTQYF
TRBJ2-5,TRBV5-1,NA,few,TGCGCCAGCAGGCTTAGTTGGGTAGGAGAGACCCAGTACTTC,CASRLSWVGETQYF
TRBJ2-7,TRBV5-6,NA,NA,TGTGCCAGCAGCCGTAAACAGGATCAGGGCTACGAGCAGTACTTC,CASSRKQDQGYEQYF